This TCR beta chain derives from a study of T cell responses to AZD1222 COVID-19 vaccine. At the level of the study: Analyses pooled second doses at about 4 or about 12 weeks.

Repertoires were generated with immunoSEQ multiplex PCR, while TCRdb's copy carries only in-frame clones and drops some. The sample shows about 150,000 clones, about 91% of them seen only once. This CDR3 contains 14 residues. V was cut by 9 bases and J by 0 bases, with 12 bases left in between. Germline CDR1 LGHNT, CDR2 FRNRAP. There are a few counts of this clone. The TCR comes from an adult in good health. The material sequenced was peripheral blood, taken on day 0 of AZD1222 vaccination. The chain uses TRBV12-5 and TRBJ2-4, with D hard to call. CDR3 amino acids: CASQPGGAKNIQYF. The CDR3 bases are TGTGCTAGCCAGCCCGGCGGAGCCAAAAACATTCAGTACTTC.